This T cell receptor (beta chain) stems from a study of beta chain features in type 1 diabetes. For the study at large: Healthy donors and patients showed comparable age, gender and cell yields. Study conclusions and caveats: Type 1 diabetes patients had moderately but significantly shorter TCRB CDR3s in all four CD4+ subsets. Fewer junction insertions and more nucleotide deletions appeared in type 1 diabetes patients.

Remarks on this clone: The antigen is unknown.

CDR3 length equals 14 residues. V shed 5 bases and J shed 2 bases, with 9 bases lying between them. CDR1 and CDR2 (germline): SEHNR, FQNEAQ (reference sequence). TCRB transcripts that were expressed got sequenced, as all of the isolated RNA had been reverse transcribed. Only in-frame clones appear in the TCRdb table, and some are missing; sequencing was by immunoSEQ multiplex PCR. The table records some 280,000 clones, roughly an eighth of them present only once. The source material was naive CD4+ T cells from blood. This receptor was identified in a man younger than 40 with type 1 diabetes. The J gene is TRBJ1-4, the V gene TRBV7-9; D is uncertain. CDR3 region: CASSRRETNEKLFF. For the CDR3, the DNA is TGTGCCAGCAGCCGCCGGGAGACTAATGAAAAACTGTTTTTT. The whole variable domain, remainder taken from reference TRBV7-9 and TRBJ1-4, is DTGVSQNPRHKITKRGQNVTFRCDPISEHNRLYWYRQTLGQGPEFLTYFQNEAQLEKSRLLSDRFSAERPKGSFSTLEIQRTEQGDSAMYLCASSRRETNEKLFFGSGTQLSVL.